The 32 T cell receptor beta chains presented below share a single source sample, sequenced in a study of blood T cell repertoires in COVID-19. Clones were read by immunoSEQ multiplex PCR, and TCRdb kept only the in-frame ones, dropping some. The sample has almost 400,000 clones; 80% to 90% are singletons. What was sequenced was peripheral blood. These receptors all stem from a woman aged 55-75 years with COVID-19, enrolled during active disease.

The V call is TRBV20-1, the J call TRBJ2-1; maybe TRBD1 (5 bases). Per germline, CDR1 DFQATT and CDR2 SNEGSKA (reference sequence). The CDR3 extends over 11 amino acids. Trimming shortened V by 5 bases and J by 10 bases, and 12 bases separated the two germline ends. CDR3 sequence: CSALGLGEQFF. The CDR3 DNA sequence: TGCAGTGCTCTGGGGCTCGGGGAGCAGTTCTTC.

The chain links TRBV10-3 to TRBJ1-2; D ambiguous. The CDR3 is 12 amino acids. CDR1 is ENHRY and CDR2 is SYGVKD in the germline V gene. Trimming took 3 bases from V and 8 from J, leaving 10 bases between them. CDR3 amino acids: CAISDASLGYTF. For the CDR3, the DNA is TGTGCCATCAGTGATGCTAGTCTGGGCTACACCTTC.

V is TRBV6-5 and J is TRBJ1-1; D is unclear. The CDR3 is made up of 14 amino acids. The germline gives CDR1 MNHEY, CDR2 SVGAGI. Trimming left V 7 bases short and J 2 bases short, with 14 bases between. The CDR3 is CASKEGNRNTEAFF. CDR3 DNA: TGTGCCAGCAAGGAGGGAAACCGAAACACTGAAGCTTTCTTT.

The chain employs TRBV5-1 and TRBJ1-3, with a possible D match to TRBD1 (6 bases). The V gene lost 2 bases and the J gene lost 0 bases, with 9 bases spanning the gap. CDR1 and CDR2 (germline): SGHRS, YFSETQ. The CDR3 runs to 15 residues. The CDR3 sequence: CASSFDRLSGNTIYF. The CDR3 region has the DNA TGCGCCAGCAGCTTCGACAGGCTCTCTGGAAACACCATATATTTT.

The rearrangement links TRBV5-1 to TRBJ1-1, with TRBD1 matching over 8 bases. This CDR3 comprises 13 residues. V shed 3 bases and J 7 bases; nucleotides not matched to a gene: 5. Germline-derived CDR1 and CDR2 are SGHRS and YFSETQ. The CDR3 here is CASSSRTGLEAFF. As DNA, the CDR3 is TGCGCCAGCAGCTCCCGGACAGGGCTTGAAGCTTTCTTT.

This clone came up once. This sequence joins TRBV20-1 and TRBJ1-2, with 8 nucleotides matching TRBD1. Germline trimming cut 6 bases from V and 13 bases from J; bases unmatched to any gene: 10. The CDR3 runs 11 residues. Per the germline V gene, CDR1 is DFQATT and CDR2 is SNEGSKA (reference sequence). The CDR3 is CSAGDRRSSTF. The CDR3 DNA follows: TGCAGTGCCGGGGACAGGCGATCCTCCACCTTC.

The gene calls are TRBV5-6 and TRBJ1-4; 9 bases align to TRBD1. Germline V CDR1 and CDR2: SGHDT, YYEEEE. V dropped 4 bases and J dropped 7; count of bases not matched to a gene: 8. The CDR3 loop spans 15 amino acids. CDR3: CASSPGTGISEKLFF. The CDR3 DNA follows: TGTGCCAGCAGCCCCGGGACAGGGATTAGTGAAAAACTGTTTTTT.

In its sample, this clone was seen a few times. This chain joins TRBV6-6 and TRBJ1-5, with TRBD1 matching over 8 bases. After removal of 5 bases from V and 0 bases from J, the junction contained 15 bases not matched to a gene. The V gene's germline CDR1 is MNHNY and CDR2 SVGAGI (reference sequence). This CDR3 is 19 amino acids long. The CDR3 DNA reads TGTGCCAGCAGTCAACGCTCAGGGGGCCTCTCGAATAGCAATCAGCCCCAGCATTTT. Its protein product is CASSQRSGGLSNSNQPQHF.

The gene calls are TRBV7-8 and TRBJ1-2, with 7 bases matching TRBD1. This CDR3 contains 15 residues. V shed 4 bases and J 2 bases; nucleotides not matched to a gene: 7. The germline CDR1 and CDR2 sequences are SGHVS and FQNEAQ. This chain's CDR3 is CASSSVGGQNYGYTF. For the CDR3, the DNA is TGTGCCAGCAGCTCCGTAGGGGGACAGAACTATGGCTACACCTTC.

The chain has TRBV5-4 and TRBJ2-6; D is unresolved. Germline CDR1 reads SGHNT; CDR2 reads YYREEE (reference sequence). This CDR3 spans 17 amino acids. Trimming removed 2 bases from V and 0 bases from J, with 12 bases in between. CDR3 sequence (DNA): TGTGCCAGCAGCTTAGGCTTGAGGTCCTCTGGGGCCAACGTCCTGACTTTC. Translating gives CASSLGLRSSGANVLTF.

The rearrangement joins TRBV7-8 to TRBJ2-5; D unclear. The CDR3 extends over 14 amino acids. Germline assignment: CDR1 SGHVS and CDR2 FQNEAQ. The V gene lost 5 bases and the J gene lost 7 bases, with 17 bases spanning the gap. The chain's CDR3 is CASSVSGAFRTQYF. CDR3 DNA: TGTGCCAGCAGCGTCTCAGGTGCTTTCCGGACCCAGTACTTC.

The chain joins TRBV2 to TRBJ2-1; 11 bases are shared with TRBD2. J lost 10 bases, V lost 6 bases, and 8 bases had no gene match. Germline V gene lookup returns CDR1 SNHLY and CDR2 FYNNEI. The length of the CDR3 is 14 residues. CDR3 in DNA: TGTGCCAGCAGGACTAGCGGGGCCCTGAACGAGCAGTTCTTC. Translated: CASRTSGALNEQFF. The entire variable domain, with the rest obtained from reference TRBV2 and TRBJ2-1, is as follows: EPEVTQTPSHQVTQMGQEVILRCVPISNHLYFYWYRQILGQKVEFLVSFYNNEISEKSEIFDDQFSVERPDGSNFTLKIRSTKLEDSAMYFCASRTSGALNEQFFGPGTRLTVL.

This chain's CDR3 is CASGKTGWADTQYF. The CDR3 nucleotides are TGTGCCAGCGGAAAGACAGGGTGGGCAGATACGCAGTATTTT. The gene calls are TRBV27 and TRBJ2-3; 7 nucleotides line up with TRBD1. The junction had 9 bases not matched to a gene; V was cut back by 8 bases and J by 4 bases. This CDR3 contains 14 residues. In germline, CDR1 is MNHEY, CDR2 SMNVEV (reference sequence).

This chain connects TRBV5-5 to TRBJ2-3; D not resolved. Trimming removed 0 bases at V and 2 bases at J, with 7 bases between. The germline gives CDR1 SGHKS, CDR2 YYEKEE (reference sequence). The CDR3 spans 14 residues. The chain's CDR3 is CASSLVVATDTQYF. CDR3 bases: TGTGCCAGCAGCTTGGTTGTAGCCACAGATACGCAGTATTTT.

The chain joins TRBV14 to TRBJ2-2, with 8 bases matching TRBD1. Germline CDR1 and CDR2: SGHDN and FVKESK. The CDR3 loop spans 16 amino acids. J lost 2 bases, V lost 5 bases, and 7 bases had no gene match. The CDR3 loop reads CASSSTGARNTGELFF. CDR3 bases: TGTGCCAGCAGCTCGACAGGGGCGAGAAACACCGGGGAGCTGTTTTTT.

In this sample, this clone turned up once. The rearrangement joins TRBV28 to TRBJ2-5, with D possibly being TRBD1 (6 bases). The CDR3 is made up of 12 amino acids. The germline V and J ends were trimmed by 6 bases and 5 bases, with 10 bases remaining between them. Germline V gene lookup returns CDR1 MDHEN and CDR2 SYDVKM. CDR3 region: CASSTGFETQYF. As DNA, the CDR3 is TGTGCCAGCAGCACAGGGTTTGAGACCCAGTACTTC.

The V call is TRBV18, the J call TRBJ1-5; 8 bases are shared with TRBD1. CDR1 and CDR2 (germline): KGHSH, LQKENI. This CDR3 spans 15 amino acids. After removal of 6 bases from V and 1 base from J, the junction contained 5 bases not matched to a gene. The CDR3 is CASSAGGASNQPQHF. The CDR3 DNA reads as TGTGCCAGCTCGGCAGGGGGCGCGAGCAATCAGCCCCAGCATTTT.

The rearrangement joins TRBV18 to TRBJ2-7; D is perhaps TRBD2 (6 bases). V was pared by 6 bases and J by 3 bases, with 6 bases between. This CDR3 contains 11 residues. CDR1 is KGHSH, CDR2 LQKENI, per germline. The CDR3 sequence is CASSRDYEQYF. The CDR3 DNA follows: TGTGCCAGCTCGCGGGACTACGAGCAGTACTTC.

V usage is TRBV21-1 and J usage is TRBJ1-5; the D call of TRBD1 is as the table states it, not checked on the DNA. TRBV21-1 is an annotated pseudogene. The CDR3 runs 14 residues. As DNA, the CDR3 is TGTGCCAGCAGCGCGACAGAAGGGCATCAGCCCCAGCATTTT. Its translation: CASSATEGHQPQHF.

The V and J genes are TRBV7-3 and TRBJ2-1, with TRBD2 identical over 7 bases. This CDR3 spans 15 amino acids. V was pared by 1 base and J by 5 bases, with 5 bases of the junction left unmatched. The germline CDR1 and CDR2 sequences are SGHTA and FQGTGA. This chain's CDR3 is CASSLSGGGHNEQFF. The CDR3 DNA is TGTGCCAGCAGCTTAAGTGGCGGGGGTCACAATGAGCAGTTCTTC.

This chain uses TRBV7-3 with TRBJ2-2, with 9 bases that match TRBD2. The ends lost 4 bases at V and 3 bases at J; junction bases unmatched: 3. Germline CDR1 and CDR2: SGHTA and FQGTGA. The CDR3 contains 15 residues. CDR3 DNA: TGTGCCAGCAGCTCAGCGGGGGGAGACACCGGGGAGCTGTTTTTT. Its translation is CASSSAGGDTGELFF.

This clone showed up just once. The chain combines TRBV5-1 with TRBJ1-1, with D possibly matching TRBD1 (5 bases). V was trimmed by 5 bases and J by 5 bases, leaving 19 bases between them. The V gene's germline CDR1 is SGHRS and CDR2 YFSETQ. The CDR3 is 15 amino acids. The CDR3 DNA follows: TGCGCCAGCAGTAACGCAGGTAGGGGAGGGACTGAAGCTTTCTTT. Encoded protein: CASSNAGRGGTEAFF.

The V call is TRBV6-5, the J call TRBJ1-2; 7 nucleotides match TRBD1. Germline CDR1 and CDR2: MNHEY and SVGAGI. CDR3 length equals 13 residues. V was pared by 7 bases and J by 8 bases, with 10 bases of the junction left unmatched. The CDR3 loop is CASTRGGAGGYTF. CDR3 sequence (DNA): TGTGCCAGCACGCGAGGGGGCGCGGGGGGCTACACCTTC.

The gene calls are TRBV10-2 and TRBJ1-4, with TRBD1 identical over 8 bases. Germline CDR1 reads WSHSY; CDR2 reads SAAADI. Unmatched junction bases numbered 4, after V lost 7 bases and J lost 3 bases. The length of the CDR3 is 14 residues. CDR3 nucleotide sequence: TGCGCCAGCAACGGACAGGGCCCTAATGAAAAACTGTTTTTT. Its translation is CASNGQGPNEKLFF.

This clone was seen repeatedly, ten times or more. The gene calls are TRBV19 and TRBJ2-1; no definite D call. Trimming removed 3 bases at V and 0 bases at J, with 9 bases between. CDR3 length equals 15 residues. Germline V gene data show CDR1 as LNHDA and CDR2 as SQIVND (reference sequence). As DNA, the CDR3 is TGTGCCAGTAGTATTGAGGTCTACTCCTACAATGAGCAGTTCTTC. Amino acid sequence: CASSIEVYSYNEQFF.

This clone was seen a single time. This chain connects TRBV6-6 to TRBJ1-1, with TRBD1 identical over 7 bases. Germline CDR1 MNHNY, CDR2 SVGAGI (reference sequence). The V segment lost 2 bases and the J segment 5 bases; nucleotides outside the gene matches: 8. The CDR3 has 15 residues. CDR3 in amino acids: CASSYPQGRRTEAFF. The CDR3 DNA reads TGTGCCAGCAGTTACCCACAGGGGAGGCGGACTGAAGCTTTCTTT.

The chain couples TRBV5-5 to TRBJ2-7, with 8 bases matching TRBD1. Germline values: CDR1 SGHKS, CDR2 YYEKEE (reference sequence). The CDR3 covers 15 residues. J was trimmed by 1 base and V by 4 bases; bases with no gene match: 7. The CDR3 is CASSGAGTGSYEQYF. The DNA of the CDR3 is TGTGCCAGCAGCGGCGCCGGGACAGGTTCCTACGAGCAGTACTTC.

This chain connects TRBV19 to TRBJ2-1; tentative D call: TRBD2 (7 bases). The CDR3 has 15 amino acids. V was trimmed by 2 bases and J by 5 bases, leaving 13 bases between them. CDR1 is LNHDA and CDR2 is SQIVND in the germline V gene (reference sequence). DNA for the CDR3: TGTGCCAGTAGTATAATCGGGGGGCCTGACAATGAGCAGTTCTTC. Encoded protein: CASSIIGGPDNEQFF.

The chain combines TRBV9 with TRBJ1-1; 9 nucleotides agree with TRBD1. The CDR3 loop spans 16 amino acids. The J segment lost 5 bases and the V segment lost 0 bases, leaving 8 bases of the junction unmatched. Germline V CDR1 and CDR2: SGDLS, YYNGEE. The CDR3 region is CASSVAGTGRSTEAFF. The CDR3 nucleotides read TGTGCCAGCAGCGTAGCTGGGACAGGGCGATCGACTGAAGCTTTCTTT.

The chain links TRBV7-9 to TRBJ1-2; D call uncertain. The CDR3 has 11 amino acids. The V gene's germline CDR1 is SEHNR and CDR2 FQNEAQ (reference sequence). V lost 5 bases and J lost 8, with 9 bases in between. The CDR3 sequence is CASSGITGYTF. DNA for the CDR3: TGTGCCAGCAGCGGCATTACGGGCTACACCTTC.

The chain employs TRBV19 and TRBJ2-2; 8 nucleotides align to TRBD1. The V gene's germline CDR1 is LNHDA and CDR2 SQIVND (reference sequence). Losses at the gene ends were 8 bases for V and 2 bases for J; bases not matched to a gene: 7. This CDR3 region has 15 residues. DNA for the CDR3: TGTGCCAGTCTTCCCAGGGGGCAAAACACCGGGGAGCTGTTTTTT. Protein product: CASLPRGQNTGELFF.

The chain carries TRBV28 and TRBJ1-2; 8 positions agree with TRBD1. Germline CDR1 MDHEN, CDR2 SYDVKM. Trimming took 6 bases from V and 1 from J; bases not matched to a gene: 4. This CDR3 comprises 14 residues. CDR3 sequence: CASSPGQVNYGYTF. The CDR3, as DNA: TGTGCCAGCAGCCCGGGACAGGTTAACTATGGCTACACCTTC.